This TCR beta chain was recorded in a study of CD8+ T cells in alopecia areata. General study results and limits: Among the 100 top clones, expanded CD8+ clones, like scalp clonality, were significantly decreased by tofacitinib. Greater clonality was observed in lesional scalp samples, especially alopecia totalis/universalis, versus normal scalp. In blood and scalp, many expanded lesional clones persisted during tofacitinib.

The treatment is: oral pan-JAK inhibitor, 5-10 mg twice daily. Reverse transcribed after extraction, RNA yielded cDNA as the sequencing template. Clones were read by immunoSEQ multiplex PCR, and TCRdb kept only the in-frame ones, dropping some. The sample includes approximately 160,000 clones, 55% to 75% of them seen just once. Points on this clone: Its antigen is as yet unknown.

There are 14 residues in the CDR3. Germline CDR1 is MNHEY and CDR2 is SVGAGI. The V and J ends lost 6 bases and 1 base respectively, with 11 bases between them. The sequence derives from a human donor with alopecia areata. The chain uses TRBV6-5 and TRBJ2-3; D is uncertain. The sequencing here drew on CD4+ T cells sorted from blood, taken at week 24, from a patient treated with tofacitinib. DNA for the CDR3: TGTGCCAGCAGCTACGAACACGGCACAGATACGCAGTATTTT. Translating gives CASSYEHGTDTQYF.